Listed below are T cell receptor beta chains from one sample, sequenced in a study of human T cells and chemical hapten exposure. Using its own MiXCR run on the 5' RACE reads, TCRdb lists one record per CDR3 protein. The sample contains 110,000 or so distinct CDR3 sequences, approximately 20% of which appear only once. Every receptor here comes from a human donor in good health. CDR3s include the opening cysteine and the closing phenylalanine or tryptophan. The order of the fields is D gene, J gene, V gene, clone size, CDR3 DNA, CDR3 protein. D genes are given only for firm matches. The size entry is marked missing in some rows and otherwise reads once, few, many or a size class.

. TRBJ2-7 TRBV28 . TGTGCCAGCAGTTTAACCGAATCCTACGAGCAGTACTTC CASSLTESYEQYF
TRBD2 TRBJ2-1 TRBV5-4 . TGTGCCAGCAGCTCGAAGACTAGCGGGAGGGCTATGGGTGAGCAGTTCTTC CASSSKTSGRAMGEQFF
TRBD2 TRBJ2-1 TRBV27 many TGTGCCAGCAGTTTCCTAGCGGGAGGGGCCTACAATGAGCAGTTCTTC CASSFLAGGAYNEQFF
TRBD1 TRBJ1-1 TRBV30 . TGTGCTTGGGACAGATTGAACACTGAAGCTTTCTTT CAWDRLNTEAFF
TRBD2 TRBJ2-3 TRBV18 few TGTGCCAGCTCACCATCGGCGGGAGGCACAGATACGCAGTATTTT CASSPSAGGTDTQYF
. TRBJ1-1 TRBV7-9 . TGTGCCAGCAGCTTAGCATCCGGGGTCCAGGGAGCTTTCTTT CASSLASGVQGAFF
TRBD1 TRBJ1-1 TRBV5-1 . TGCGCCAGCAGCTCGAATACCGGGACAGGGAACACTGAAGCTTTCTTT CASSSNTGTGNTEAFF
. TRBJ1-4 TRBV6-6 . TGTGCCAGCAGTTTCCCCCCGGGGTGGAGGGATGAAAAACTGTTTTTT CASSFPPGWRDEKLFF
. TRBJ1-1 TRBV7-9 . TGTGCCAGCAGCTTAGAGGCAGGGGTTAGGGGCACTGAAGCTTTCTTT CASSLEAGVRGTEAFF
. TRBJ1-1 TRBV7-9 few TGTGCCAGCAGCCCCCAACAGGTTGGTGAAGCTTTCTTT CASSPQQVGEAFF
. TRBJ1-1 TRBV5-1 . TGCGCCAGCAGCGGGCAGGGTTACACTGAAGCTTTCTTT CASSGQGYTEAFF
. TRBJ2-2 TRBV20-1 few TGCAGCAGCTCCGCGAACACCGGGGAGCTGTTTTTT CSSSANTGELFF
. TRBJ1-1 TRBV29-1 . TGCAGCGTTGCTTATCGGGACCGTCTAGGGCTGATAGCTTTCTTT CSVAYRDRLGLIAFF
. TRBJ2-2 TRBV11-2 few TGTGCCAGCAGCTTAGGAAGGCGGGAATGGACCGGGGAGCTGTTTTTT CASSLGRREWTGELFF
. TRBJ2-1 TRBV19 . TGTGCCAGTAGTATATCAGGGGGGACCTGCAATGAGCAGTTCTTC CASSISGGTCNEQFF
. TRBJ2-7 TRBV3-1 few TGTGCCAGCAGCCAAGATTGGAGCGGCGAGCAGTACTTC CASSQDWSGEQYF
TRBD1 TRBJ1-2 TRBV5-6 few TGTGCCAGCAGGCTAACCGGGACAGGGGCGGATGGCTACACCTTC CASRLTGTGADGYTF
. TRBJ2-7 TRBV5-5 . TGTGCCAGCAGCTTGTCCTCACCGCACTGGGAGCAGTACTTC CASSLSSPHWEQYF
. TRBJ2-7 TRBV5-5 . TGTGCCAGCAAGGGGGGGGCAGGGATCTCCTACGAGCAGTACTTC CASKGGAGISYEQYF
. TRBJ2-3 TRBV7-8 . TGTGCCAGCAGCCCTCCTTTGAGGGAGGGGGCGGATACGCAGTATTTT CASSPPLREGADTQYF